This entry lists 30 T cell receptor beta chains sequenced from one sample in a study of T cell repertoires in cytomegalovirus infection. Their antigens remain unidentified. TCRdb re-called the reads with MiXCR, one entry per CDR3 protein. The repertoire has 680,000 or so distinct CDR3 sequences, roughly 33% of them found once; the top ten carry about 18%. Sequenced material: cultured PBMCs, taken from culture after CMV antigen stimulation. These receptors were obtained from a human donor in good health (CMV status not recorded). Some clones in this sample may be carry-over from other donors' samples.

This clonotype was counted between two and nine times. CDR3 in amino acids: CASSQDLTGHGYTF. The CDR3 nucleotides read TGCGCCAGCAGCCAAGATCTGACAGGCCATGGCTACACCTTC. The chain couples TRBV4-3 to TRBJ1-2; D possibly corresponds to TRBD1 (6 bases). Per the germline V gene, CDR1 is LGHNA and CDR2 is YSLEER. This CDR3 is built from 14 residues. Trimming took off 0 bases at V and 6 bases at J, with 11 bases between the two ends.

V gene TRBV29-1 combines with J gene TRBJ2-1; D perhaps matches TRBD2 (5 bases). The CDR3 extends over 12 amino acids. V lost 4 bases, J lost 5 bases, and 9 bases lay in between. From germline, CDR1 is SQVTM and CDR2 ANQGSEA. CDR3 protein: CSVGSSDNEQFF. The DNA of the CDR3 is TGCAGCGTTGGTAGTAGCGACAATGAGCAGTTCTTC.

This clonotype was recorded many times. CDR3 sequence: CASSNRALGAYEQYF. In nucleotides, the CDR3 is TGTGCCAGCAGCAACAGGGCTTTAGGAGCCTACGAGCAGTACTTC. V gene TRBV7-2 combines with J gene TRBJ2-7; D may be TRBD1 (6 bases). The CDR3 is 15 amino acids. Germline V lookup: CDR1 SGHTA, CDR2 FQGNSA. Trimming shortened V by 5 bases and J by 2 bases, and 16 bases separated the two germline ends.

The chain carries TRBV25-1 and TRBJ2-5, with 8 positions matching TRBD2. Unmatched junction bases numbered 13, after V lost 3 bases and J lost 4 bases. CDR1 MGHDK and CDR2 SYGVNS come from the germline V gene. This CDR3 is built from 17 residues. CDR3 DNA sequence: TGTGCCAGCAGTGATCCCCCGCAACTAGCGGCCAGAGAGACCCAGTACTTC. It yields the protein CASSDPPQLAARETQYF.

The chain uses TRBV18 and TRBJ2-3; D is possibly TRBD2 (5 bases). The length of the CDR3 is 14 residues. The ends were cut back, 4 bases at V and 0 bases at J, with 8 bases in the middle. Germline V gives CDR1 KGHSH, CDR2 LQKENI. As DNA, the CDR3 is TGTGCCAGCTCACGGGAGAGGAGCACAGATACGCAGTATTTT. Translation: CASSRERSTDTQYF.

The chain uses TRBV20-1 and TRBJ1-1; 8 nucleotides line up with TRBD1. The germline V gene has CDR1 DFQATT and CDR2 SNEGSKA (reference sequence). Trimming cost V 8 bases and J 1 base; bases outside gene matches: 6. The CDR3 has 13 amino acids. CDR3 loop: CSPQTGANTEAFF. The CDR3 nucleotides are TGCAGTCCGCAGACAGGGGCGAACACTGAAGCTTTCTTT.

This clonotype has a handful of counts. The rearrangement links TRBV10-3 to TRBJ2-1; possibly TRBD2 for D (5 bases). CDR3 length equals 13 residues. V lost 2 bases, J lost 5 bases, and 7 bases lay in between. Looked up from germline, CDR1 is ENHRY and CDR2 is SYGVKD. The CDR3 spells CAISETRDNEQFF. The CDR3 bases are TGTGCCATCAGTGAGACTAGGGACAATGAGCAGTTCTTC.

The DNA for the CDR3 is TGTGCCAGCAGCTCCGGGACTAGCGGGAGGGTGCAGTTCTTC. Its translation is CASSSGTSGRVQFF. The chain joins TRBV7-2 to TRBJ2-1; 16 nucleotides match TRBD2. Trimming at V came to 4 bases and at J to 12 bases, leaving 3 bases not matched to a gene. The CDR3 spans 14 residues. Germline CDR1 is SGHTA and CDR2 is FQGNSA. The whole variable domain, filled in from reference TRBV7-2 and TRBJ2-1, reads GAGVSQSPSNKVTEKGKDVELRCDPISGHTALYWYRQSLGQGLEFLIYFQGNSAPDKSGLPSDRFSAERTGGSVSTLTIQRTQQEDSAVYLCASSSGTSGRVQFFGPGTRLTVL.

The V call is TRBV20-1, the J call TRBJ1-2; D is unclear. Germline assignment: CDR1 DFQATT and CDR2 SNEGSKA (reference sequence). The CDR3 extends over 14 amino acids. The germline V and J ends were trimmed by 0 bases and 2 bases, with 10 bases remaining between them. The CDR3 sequence: CSARDPKSNYGYTF. DNA for the CDR3: TGCAGTGCTAGAGATCCGAAGTCCAACTATGGCTACACCTTC.

The gene calls are TRBV4-2 and TRBJ2-1, with a possible D match to TRBD1 (6 bases). The CDR3 has 15 amino acids. CDR1 LGHNA and CDR2 YNFKEQ come from the germline V gene. Trimming cost V 5 bases and J 6 bases, with 17 bases left between them. The chain's CDR3 is CASSLGALYSNEQFF. CDR3 nucleotide sequence: TGTGCCAGCAGCTTGGGGGCTCTTTATTCCAATGAGCAGTTCTTC.

This clonotype showed up just a few times. This chain joins TRBV7-8 and TRBJ2-5; TRBD1 agrees at 7 bases. The CDR3 sequence is 14 residues long. J gave up 5 bases and V 6 bases, and 9 bases lay outside the gene matches. The germline CDR1 and CDR2 sequences are SGHVS and FQNEAQ. The DNA for the CDR3 is TGTGCCAGCAGGCATTCAAGGGGGCCGGAGACCCAGTACTTC. Protein: CASRHSRGPETQYF.

The sample holds many counts of this clonotype. This chain joins TRBV7-2 and TRBJ1-5; 8 nucleotides align to TRBD1. This CDR3 is 15 amino acids long. Unmatched junction bases numbered 2, after V lost 1 base and J lost 3 bases. The germline V gene has CDR1 SGHTA and CDR2 FQGNSA. The CDR3 region has the DNA TGTGCCAGCAGCTTAGGGACAGGGAACAATCAGCCCCAGCATTTT. Translated, it gives CASSLGTGNNQPQHF.

In regard to this clonotype: Compared with germline, one end of the junction differs, possibly owing to a read error. This sequence joins TRBV7-9 and TRBJ2-7, with D possibly TRBD1 on 6 matching bases. From germline, CDR1 is SEHNR and CDR2 FQNEAQ (reference sequence). CDR3 length: 15 residues. The CDR3 loop reads CASSTATRGPYEQYF. CDR3 DNA sequence: TGTGCCAGCAGCACCGCTACCAGGGGACCCTACGAGCAATACTTC.

This chain connects TRBV4-1 to TRBJ1-1; no clear D. Germline V gives CDR1 MGHRA, CDR2 YSYEKL. Trimming took off 0 bases at V and 1 base at J, with 6 bases between the two ends. The CDR3 consists of 14 residues. CDR3 nucleotide sequence: TGCGCCAGCAGCCAAGATCCGGGGAACACTGAAGCTTTCTTT. Encoded protein: CASSQDPGNTEAFF.

This clonotype has just a few counts. The V gene is TRBV6-1, the J gene TRBJ2-3; 7 positions match TRBD1. Germline CDR1 is MNHNS and CDR2 is SASEGT. The CDR3 is 15 amino acids. The trim removed 5 bases at V and 0 bases at J, leaving 5 bases unmatched. The CDR3 spells CASSWGTVSTDTQYF. The CDR3 DNA reads as TGTGCCAGCAGTTGGGGGACAGTGAGCACAGATACGCAGTATTTT.

This clonotype was found a few times. This chain connects TRBV12-3 or TRBV12-4 to TRBJ1-2; no clear D. This CDR3 contains 14 residues. Trimming cost V 5 bases and J 8 bases, with 18 bases left between them. CDR3: CASSQGRRGWGYTF. The CDR3 DNA reads as TGTGCCAGCAGTCAAGGACGGAGAGGGTGGGGCTACACCTTC.

The chain uses TRBV19 and TRBJ2-5, with D maybe TRBD2 (7 bases). This CDR3 is built from 15 residues. V lost 4 bases to trimming and J lost 4 bases, with 16 bases between them. The germline V gene encodes CDR1 LNHDA and CDR2 SQIVND (reference sequence). The CDR3 DNA reads TGTGCCAGTAGTACCTCTACGGGGGGCCGAGAGACCCAGTACTTC. It is translated as CASSTSTGGRETQYF.

The chain couples TRBV2 to TRBJ2-7, with 8 nucleotides matching TRBD1. The V gene's germline CDR1 is SNHLY and CDR2 FYNNEI. There are 13 residues in the CDR3. J lost 5 bases, V lost 6 bases, and 6 bases had no gene match. In DNA form, the CDR3 reads TGTGCCAGCAGAATAGGACAGGGTGACGAGCAGTACTTC. Encoded protein: CASRIGQGDEQYF. The whole variable domain, filled in from reference TRBV2 and TRBJ2-7, reads EPEVTQTPSHQVTQMGQEVILRCVPISNHLYFYWYRQILGQKVEFLVSFYNNEISEKSEIFDDQFSVERPDGSNFTLKIRSTKLEDSAMYFCASRIGQGDEQYFGPGTRLTVT.

This chain joins TRBV4-3 and TRBJ2-4; no clear D gene. CDR3 length equals 11 residues. Germline V lookup: CDR1 LGHNA, CDR2 YSLEER. The V and J ends lost 6 bases and 5 bases respectively, with 5 bases between them. In DNA form, the CDR3 reads TGCGCCAGCAGACCTCAAAACATTCAGTACTTC. It yields the protein CASRPQNIQYF.

This clonotype was detected only a few times. The J gene is TRBJ2-1, the V gene TRBV6-6; possible D gene TRBD2, 5 bases. Germline CDR1 is MNHNY and CDR2 is SVGAGI (reference sequence). Between the trimmed V and J ends, which lost 5 bases and 0 bases, there was a span of 14 bases. This CDR3 spans 16 amino acids. The CDR3 spells CASSSGLGSSYNEQFF. For the CDR3, the DNA is TGTGCCAGCAGTAGCGGACTGGGCAGCTCCTACAATGAGCAGTTCTTC.

There are many counts of this clonotype. This chain connects TRBV7-8 to TRBJ2-1, with D possibly matching TRBD2 (5 bases). The CDR3 has 15 residues. Deletions cut 5 bases from V and 3 bases from J, with 14 bases between. Per the germline V gene, CDR1 is SGHVS and CDR2 is FQNEAQ. Here the CDR3 DNA reads TGTGCCAGCAGCCCAGCGGATGTTAACTACAATGAGCAGTTCTTC. This sequence encodes CASSPADVNYNEQFF.

In its sample, this clonotype was seen a few times. The genes are TRBV30 and TRBJ2-7; TRBD2 matches 10 bases. The CDR3 spans 17 residues. The germline CDR1 and CDR2 sequences are GTSNPN and SVGIG (reference sequence). Losses at the gene ends were 3 bases for V and 2 bases for J; bases not matched to a gene: 13. CDR3 in amino acids: CAWRPKREGLVPYEQYF. The CDR3 DNA reads TGTGCCTGGAGACCAAAGCGGGAGGGCCTTGTCCCCTACGAGCAGTACTTC.

The chain combines TRBV7-9 with TRBJ2-7; D remains unclear. The length of the CDR3 is 12 residues. Germline-derived CDR1 and CDR2 are SEHNR and FQNEAQ (reference sequence). V dropped 3 bases and J dropped 8 bases, with 11 bases sitting between them. DNA of the CDR3: TGTGCCAGCAGCTTTGAGGCCTCTCAGCAGTACTTC. This encodes CASSFEASQQYF.

This clonotype was detected only a few times. The chain joins TRBV2 to TRBJ1-3; 7 bases line up with TRBD1. Trimming removed 7 bases from V and 6 bases from J; junction bases left unmatched: 9. This CDR3 is built from 14 residues. CDR1 and CDR2 from the germline V gene are SNHLY and FYNNEI. This CDR3 is CASKRDRGENTIYF. In nucleotides, the CDR3 is TGTGCCAGCAAAAGGGACAGAGGGGAAAACACCATATATTTT.

There are a few counts of this clonotype. The chain couples TRBV12-5 to TRBJ2-5; D gene ambiguous. The V end lost 2 bases, the J end lost 5 bases, and 9 bases lay between the germline ends. CDR1 and CDR2 from the germline V gene are LGHNT and FRNRAP. The CDR3 runs 13 residues. In nucleotides, the CDR3 is TGTGCTAGTGGTTTGCGGGTATTGGAGACCCAGTACTTC. Translating gives CASGLRVLETQYF. The whole variable domain, remainder taken from reference TRBV12-5 and TRBJ2-5, is DARVTQTPRHKVTEMGQEVTMRCQPILGHNTVFWYRQTMMQGLELLAYFRNRAPLDDSGMPKDRFSAEMPDATLATLKIQPSEPRDSAVYFCASGLRVLETQYFGPGTRLLVL.

The chain carries TRBV20-1 and TRBJ1-2; maybe TRBD1 (6 bases). Between the trimmed V and J ends, which lost 7 bases and 4 bases, there was a span of 16 bases. This CDR3 is 13 amino acids long. Germline lookup yields CDR1 DFQATT and CDR2 SNEGSKA (reference sequence). DNA of the CDR3: TGCAGTGGGGGGGCACTGAAGGGCTATGGCTACACCTTC. Protein sequence: CSGGALKGYGYTF.

The V call is TRBV7-9, the J call TRBJ2-7, with D tentatively TRBD1 (6 bases). Trimming removed 4 bases from V and 3 bases from J, with 16 bases in between. The CDR3 contains 15 residues. Germline CDR1 reads SEHNR; CDR2 reads FQNEAQ (reference sequence). CDR3 protein: CASSSEKQGFYEQYF. The CDR3 DNA reads as TGTGCCAGCAGCTCCGAAAAACAGGGCTTCTACGAGCAGTACTTC.

The chain recombines TRBV9 with TRBJ1-5; unclear D gene. V lost 0 bases to trimming and J lost 4 bases, with 5 bases between them. The CDR3 runs 13 residues. Germline V gene lookup returns CDR1 SGDLS and CDR2 YYNGEE. CDR3 in amino acids: CASSVDENQPQHF. The CDR3 bases are TGTGCCAGCAGCGTAGATGAGAATCAGCCCCAGCATTTT.

In its sample, this clonotype was seen many times. The chain links TRBV7-2 to TRBJ1-4; D unclear. The germline V and J ends were trimmed by 5 bases and 5 bases, with 15 bases remaining between them. Germline V CDR1 and CDR2: SGHTA, FQGNSA. This CDR3 has 15 residues. CDR3 in amino acids: CASSRDGGKNEKLFF. CDR3 DNA sequence: TGTGCCAGCAGCCGGGATGGAGGGAAAAATGAAAAACTGTTTTTT. Supplemented by reference TRBV7-2 and TRBJ1-4, the full variable domain reads GAGVSQSPSNKVTEKGKDVELRCDPISGHTALYWYRQSLGQGLEFLIYFQGNSAPDKSGLPSDRFSAERTGGSVSTLTIQRTQQEDSAVYLCASSRDGGKNEKLFFGSGTQLSVL.

V gene TRBV7-2 combines with J gene TRBJ1-2; TRBD1 is a possible D gene (6 bases). V dropped 1 base and J dropped 5 bases, with 11 bases sitting between them. CDR1 and CDR2 from the germline V gene are SGHTA and FQGNSA. The CDR3 loop spans 14 amino acids. CDR3 in amino acids: CASSLEGGLYGYTF. The CDR3 DNA reads TGTGCCAGCAGCTTAGAGGGGGGATTGTATGGCTACACCTTC.